Listed below are T cell receptor beta chains from one sample, sequenced in a study of blood T cell repertoires in COVID-19. Profiled with immunoSEQ multiplex PCR; TCRdb holds only in-frame clones, not every one. The sample yields about 62,000 clones, 85% to 90% seen once. Sequencing was carried out using peripheral blood. These receptors came from a woman aged 55 to 70 with COVID-19, enrolled during active disease. The CDR3 runs from the conserved cysteine through the conserved F or W. The D gene is left open where the match is weak. Clone size, where shown, is once, few, many, or a class for clones that have expanded.

d_call j_call clone_size v_call cdr3_nt cdr3_aa
. TRBJ2-5 . TRBV28 TGTGCCAGCAGTTTCGGACTTATGCAGACCCAGTACTTC CASSFGLMQTQYF
. TRBJ1-2 . TRBV9 TGTGCCAGCAGCGCCGAGGGGGAACTCTATGGCTACACCTTC CASSAEGELYGYTF
. TRBJ1-1 . TRBV5-1 TGCGCCAGCGGACAGCAAAACACTGAAGCTTTCTTT CASGQQNTEAFF
TRBD1 TRBJ2-2 few TRBV12-5 TGTGCTAGTGGTTTCCGACTGAGTGGGACAGGGGGCGACACCGGGGAGCTGTTTTTT CASGFRLSGTGGDTGELFF
. TRBJ1-6 . TRBV7-3 TGTGCCAGCAGCTTAGTGTGGGGCACTGATTCACCCCTCCACTTT CASSLVWGTDSPLHF
. TRBJ2-5 . TRBV6-2/TRBV6-3 TGTGCCAGCAGTCAATCCGGGACAAGTGAGACCCAGTACTTC CASSQSGTSETQYF
TRBD2 TRBJ2-1 . TRBV27 TGTGCCAGCAGTCCCGGGACTAGCGGGAGGAGGAATGAGCAGTTCTTC CASSPGTSGRRNEQFF
TRBD1 TRBJ1-5 . TRBV13 TGTGCCAGCAGCGCCGTCCCCGGCACCGGGACAGGGGACATCAATCAGCCCCAGCATTTT CASSAVPGTGTGDINQPQHF
TRBD2 TRBJ2-7 . TRBV27 TGTGCCAGCAGGGAAATAGCGGGGGGATTGAGGGAGCAGTACTTC CASREIAGGLREQYF
TRBD1 TRBJ2-7 . TRBV4-3 TGCGCCAGCAGCCAAGAGGACAGGGGAATGCACGAGCAGTACTTC CASSQEDRGMHEQYF
. TRBJ1-1 once TRBV11-1 TGTGCCAGCAGCTTAGTGGGGGGTCTGAGCACTGAAGCTTTCTTT CASSLVGGLSTEAFF
. TRBJ1-6 once TRBV7-9 TGTGCCAGCAGCCCTTCAGCGGATAATTCACCCCTCCACTTT CASSPSADNSPLHF
TRBD1 TRBJ2-1 . TRBV6-7 TGTGCCGAGGGGAGCGGACAGGGTCCCAATGAGCAGTTCTTC CAEGSGQGPNEQFF
. TRBJ2-1 . TRBV7-2 TGTGCCAGCAGCTTAGCATGGGCGATCGGCTCCTACAATGAGCAGTTCTTC CASSLAWAIGSYNEQFF
TRBD1 TRBJ1-2 . TRBV7-2 TGTGCCAGCACCTTGGACAGGGGGCGCAAAGGCTACACCTTC CASTLDRGRKGYTF
. TRBJ1-2 . TRBV19 TGTGCCAGTAGCCGCACCGGGACATCATACGGCTACACCTTC CASSRTGTSYGYTF
. TRBJ2-7 . TRBV12-3/TRBV12-4 TGTGCCAGCAGTTTACAGGATTCCTACGAGCAGTACTTC CASSLQDSYEQYF
. TRBJ1-2 . TRBV29-1 TGCAGCGTTGATTCGCCCTCCTCCCCGAGAAACTATGGCTACACCTTC CSVDSPSSPRNYGYTF
. TRBJ1-5 . TRBV10-2 TGCGCCAGCGGCGGGACCTCTGGCAATCAGCCCCAGCATTTT CASGGTSGNQPQHF
TRBD1 TRBJ1-2 . TRBV9 TGTGCCAGCAGCGCACAGGGGGCTCACGGCTATGGCTACACCTTC CASSAQGAHGYGYTF
. TRBJ1-2 . TRBV5-1 TGCGCCAGCAGCCTTCCGCAGGCCGGATCCTATGGCTACACCTTC CASSLPQAGSYGYTF
. TRBJ2-7 . TRBV11-2 TGTGCCAGCAGCTTAGGTTCCGGTGACTACGAGCAGTACTTC CASSLGSGDYEQYF
TRBD2 TRBJ2-1 . TRBV19 TGTGCCAGTAGTACCTTAACTAGCGGGAGGGATAATGAGCAGTTCTTC CASSTLTSGRDNEQFF
TRBD1 TRBJ2-7 . TRBV28 TGTGCCAGCAGATCCGGGACAGGGGGCTTCGACGAGCAGTACTTC CASRSGTGGFDEQYF
. TRBJ2-3 . TRBV24-1 TGTGCCACCAGTTCGTTCCGGAGGGTCGGCACAGATACGCAGTATTTT CATSSFRRVGTDTQYF
. TRBJ1-1 . TRBV20-1 TGCAGTGCTACCAGGGGACCTGAAGCTTTCTTT CSATRGPEAFF
TRBD2 TRBJ2-1 . TRBV7-3 TGTGCCAGCAGCCCGGGACTAGCGGGAGGGTTCCCCTTGGATGAGCAGTTCTTC CASSPGLAGGFPLDEQFF
TRBD2 TRBJ2-4 once TRBV6-2/TRBV6-3 TGTGCCAGCAGTTCCGGGAGGGCTAGCGGTCTAAACATTCAGTACTTC CASSSGRASGLNIQYF
TRBD1 TRBJ1-2 few TRBV10-3 TGTGCCATCCAGGGGGCTGCGGACTATGGCTACACCTTC CAIQGAADYGYTF
. TRBJ1-1 . TRBV5-4 TGTGCCAGCAGCTTGGATATCACTGAAGCTTTCTTT CASSLDITEAFF
. TRBJ1-5 . TRBV2 TGTGCCAGCAAGATGGGCAGATTAAGCAATCAGCCCCAGCATTTT CASKMGRLSNQPQHF
TRBD1 TRBJ1-1 . TRBV5-4 TGTGCCAGCAGCCCTCGACAGGGGGTCTTGAACACTGAAGCTTTCTTT CASSPRQGVLNTEAFF
. TRBJ2-4 . TRBV2 TGTGCCAGCAGAGCGGGTGAAGCCAAAAACATTCAGTACTTC CASRAGEAKNIQYF
TRBD2 TRBJ2-7 . TRBV30 TGTGCCTGGTCAGCGGGAGGACCCTACGAGCAGTACTTC CAWSAGGPYEQYF
. TRBJ1-3 . TRBV5-1 TGCGCCAGCGCTATTACCGTTGGCTCTGGAAACACCATATATTTT CASAITVGSGNTIYF
. TRBJ1-1 once TRBV6-5 TGTGCCAGCAGTTACTCCCAGGATCGAGCTTTCTTT CASSYSQDRAFF
. TRBJ1-1 . TRBV5-6 TGTGCCAGCAGCTTGCCAGTCATGAACACTGAAGCTTTCTTT CASSLPVMNTEAFF
TRBD1 TRBJ1-5 . TRBV28 TGTGCCAGCAACCGCCGAGGGACAGGGGTTTTTCAGCCCCAGCATTTT CASNRRGTGVFQPQHF
. TRBJ2-5 . TRBV30 TGTGCCTGGAGTGCCAGGTTCGAGACCCAGTACTTC CAWSARFETQYF
. TRBJ1-2 . TRBV4-1 TGCGCCAGCAGCCACCAACTACGCTCGACTAACTATGGCTACACCTTC CASSHQLRSTNYGYTF
TRBD2 TRBJ2-5 . TRBV4-2 TGTGCCAGCAGCCAACCCGGGACTAGCGAGACCCAGTACTTC CASSQPGTSETQYF
TRBD1 TRBJ1-2 . TRBV19 TGTGCCAGTAGTATAGTTGGGACAGCTCGAACTAACTATGGCTACACCTTC CASSIVGTARTNYGYTF
. TRBJ1-1 . TRBV7-2 TGTGCCAGCAGCTTACAACTAATGAACACTGAAGCTTTCTTT CASSLQLMNTEAFF
. TRBJ2-1 . TRBV4-1 TGCGCCAGCAGCCAAAGGGAGTACAATGAGCAGTTCTTC CASSQREYNEQFF
. TRBJ1-2 . TRBV4-3 TGCGCCAGCAGCCAACAAACAGTAGGTTATGGCTACACCTTC CASSQQTVGYGYTF
. TRBJ1-4 . TRBV19 TGTGCCAGTGGGTGGCAGGGTAATGAAAAACTGTTTTTT CASGWQGNEKLFF
. TRBJ1-4 . TRBV5-1 TGCGCCAGCAGCTTGGGAGATGCAACTAATGAAAAACTGTTTTTT CASSLGDATNEKLFF
. TRBJ1-4 . TRBV10-2 TGCGCCAGCAGTGTAGGAGGTGAAAAACTGTTTTTT CASSVGGEKLFF
. TRBJ1-1 . TRBV30 TGTGCCTGGAGTGTCACACAGAACACTGAAGCTTTCTTT CAWSVTQNTEAFF
TRBD1 TRBJ1-1 . TRBV6-6 TGTGCCAGCAGCTTCGACAGGGCGGTTGATGCTTTCTTT CASSFDRAVDAFF
. TRBJ1-1 . TRBV7-2 TGTGCCAGCAGCTTAGGAGGGCACACTGAAGCTTTCTTT CASSLGGHTEAFF
TRBD2 TRBJ2-2 . TRBV7-9 TGTGCCAGCAGCTTAGAGACAGCCTTGGGACTAGCGAGGATAGGGGAGCTGTTTTTT CASSLETALGLARIGELFF
TRBD2 TRBJ2-3 . TRBV30 TGTGCCTGGAGTCGGCGGCTAGCGGGCACAGATACGCAGTATTTT CAWSRRLAGTDTQYF
TRBD1 TRBJ2-7 . TRBV19 TGTGCCAGTAGCCCTTCCGGACAGGGTGACGAGCAGTACTTC CASSPSGQGDEQYF
. TRBJ2-1 . TRBV7-8 TGTGCCAGCAGCTTACTCTACAATGAGCAGTTCTTC CASSLLYNEQFF
TRBD1 TRBJ2-1 once TRBV2 TGTGCCAGCAGTGGGGACAGGGGCGACAATGAGCAGTTCTTC CASSGDRGDNEQFF